The 8 T cell receptor beta chains given below trace back to one sample, sequenced in a study of blood T cell repertoires in COVID-19. Clones were read by immunoSEQ multiplex PCR, and TCRdb kept only the in-frame ones, dropping some. The sample consists of some 20,000 clones, about 90% of them appearing once. Input material: peripheral blood. The receptors were sampled from a human donor in a cohort sampled during active COVID-19.

This clone was counted once. CDR3: CASSQSPSGWSSYNEQFF. CDR3 sequence (DNA): TGTGCCAGCAGCCAGAGTCCCTCTGGGTGGAGTTCCTACAATGAGCAGTTCTTC. V gene TRBV7-3 combines with J gene TRBJ2-1; no clear D gene. Trimming took off 5 bases at V and 1 base at J, with 21 bases between the two ends. In germline, CDR1 is SGHTA, CDR2 FQGTGA. The CDR3 runs 18 residues.

The rearrangement joins TRBV18 to TRBJ2-5; weak D call: TRBD2 (6 bases). CDR1 KGHSH and CDR2 LQKENI come from the germline V gene. This CDR3 spans 15 amino acids. The ends were cut back, 2 bases at V and 5 bases at J, with 15 bases in the middle. The CDR3 region is CASSPGIAGMETQYF. The CDR3 region has the DNA TGTGCCAGCTCACCAGGGATCGCGGGAATGGAGACCCAGTACTTC.

The chain recombines TRBV15 with TRBJ1-4, with 7 bases aligning to TRBD1. The J segment lost 8 bases and the V segment lost 3 bases, leaving 9 bases of the junction unmatched. This CDR3 comprises 15 residues. Germline V gene sequence: CDR1 LNHNV, CDR2 YYDKDF (reference sequence). CDR3 protein: CATSSGQARYEKLFF. CDR3 DNA sequence: TGTGCCACCAGCAGCGGACAGGCCCGGTACGAAAAACTGTTTTTT. Complete variable domain (other parts from reference TRBV15 and TRBJ1-4): DAMVIQNPRYQVTQFGKPVTLSCSQTLNHNVMYWYQQKSSQAPKLLFHYYDKDFNNEADTPDNFQSRRPNTSFCFLDIRSPGLGDTAMYLCATSSGQARYEKLFFGSGTQLSVL.

The rearrangement uses TRBV7-9 and TRBJ2-1; D possibly corresponds to TRBD1 (6 bases). V lost 6 bases and J 0 bases, leaving 18 bases between the germline ends. Germline CDR1 reads SEHNR; CDR2 reads FQNEAQ (reference sequence). The CDR3 is made up of 17 amino acids. In nucleotides, the CDR3 is TGTGCCAGCAGTTCTTCCGGGACACAGAGCTCCTACAATGAGCAGTTCTTC. Amino acid sequence: CASSSSGTQSSYNEQFF.

To note about this clone: Other DNA sequences in the sample encode the same CDR3. The J gene is TRBJ2-1, the V gene TRBV18; 11 bases line up with TRBD2. Unmatched junction bases numbered 2, after V lost 3 bases and J lost 4 bases. This CDR3 has 15 amino acids. The germline V gene encodes CDR1 KGHSH and CDR2 LQKENI. CDR3 amino acids: CASSPGTSGYNEQFF. In DNA, the CDR3 is TGTGCCAGCTCACCCGGGACTAGCGGATACAATGAGCAGTTCTTC.

The V and J genes are TRBV6-5 and TRBJ1-1; D is unresolved. Trimming cost V 2 bases and J 2 bases, with 6 bases left between them. CDR3 length: 13 amino acids. Looked up from germline, CDR1 is MNHEY and CDR2 is SVGAGI. The CDR3 is CASSYSDNTEAFF. DNA for the CDR3: TGTGCCAGCAGTTACAGCGATAACACTGAAGCTTTCTTT.

The chain couples TRBV11-3 to TRBJ2-2; D remains unclear. V was pared by 2 bases and J by 11 bases, with 9 bases between. From germline, CDR1 is SGHNT and CDR2 YENEEA. This CDR3 region has 12 residues. CDR3 sequence reads: CASSLLGRELFF. The CDR3 coding sequence is TGTGCCAGCAGCTTACTTGGTAGAGAGCTGTTTTTT.

The chain couples TRBV6-5 to TRBJ1-6; D gene unclear. Germline V gene lookup returns CDR1 MNHEY and CDR2 SVGAGI. This CDR3 spans 16 amino acids. The V gene lost 0 bases and the J gene lost 8 bases, with 14 bases spanning the gap. The CDR3 loop reads CASSYSRPATDSPLHF. The CDR3 DNA reads TGTGCCAGCAGTTACTCGAGGCCGGCTACGGATTCACCCCTCCACTTT.